This T cell receptor beta chain was sequenced during a study of shared clonotypes between healthy human individuals. General study results and limits: Apart from blood, nothing was sampled; tissue repertoires likely differ. Rarefaction revealed incomplete sorted-subset sequencing despite large depth.

The J segment lost 6 bases and the V segment lost 3 bases, leaving 6 bases of the junction unmatched. The CDR3 covers 15 residues. Germline V gene data show CDR1 as MGHRA and CDR2 as YSYEKL. In the case of this clone: The antigen is not known.

Positive CCR7 selection of CD45RO-negative cells yielded the naive CD8 cells, and terminally differentiated effector memory CD45RA+ cells were excluded. Repertoires were generated with immunoSEQ multiplex PCR, while TCRdb's copy carries only in-frame clones and drops some. Altogether approximately 590,000 clones are present, roughly 95% being singletons, with the ten largest covering 0.11%. The material sequenced was naive CD8+ T cells sorted from blood. This TCR was recovered from a woman in her thirties in good health. The V gene is TRBV4-1, the J gene TRBJ2-3, with 10 bases matching TRBD2. DNA of the CDR3: TGCGCCAGCAGCCAGGCTCTAGCGGGAGAGGATACGCAGTATTTT. It yields the protein CASSQALAGEDTQYF.